This T cell receptor (beta chain) was profiled in a study of T cells after yellow fever vaccination (dated by TCRdb to between 2018 and 2020). About the study as a whole: The SMART-Seq v4 Ultra Low Input RNA kit was used to prepare libraries from fractions with low cell numbers. To track T-cell clones before and after primary and booster YFV17D yellow fever vaccination, bulk TCR alpha and beta repertoires were sequenced longitudinally. Two healthy male donors, one aged 18 to 29 and one aged 30 to 40 years, made up the cohort. Blood samples were taken at several timepoints before and after primary and secondary immunization, and bulk PBMC replicates and cell subsets were isolated.

Cut back by 5 bases and 0 bases, the V and J ends lie 13 bases apart. From the cysteine through the phenylalanine, the CDR3 covers 17 amino acids. Only the CDR3 portion is preserved as DNA: 51 bases, with reading frame beginning at the first base. CDR1 and CDR2, looked up from the germline V gene, are KGHDR and SFDVKD. The paper's findings and limits, for the study overall: Computational filtering was needed because FACS-sorted repertoires could contain abundant contaminating clonotypes from the bulk population. A small share of clonotypes was detected in both CD4 and CD8 compartments, with the overlap likely arising from convergent recombination. After the booster, most of the clones that had expanded following primary vaccination were detected again (roughly 96% of CD4 and around 90% of CD8), which suggests that memory was broadly maintained. Only a couple of donors were included in the study, so the extent to which the findings can be generalized is limited. The secondary T-cell response was found to be weaker but faster than the primary response, with a peak reached on day 5 rather than on day 15.

This clonotype appeared many times. Which antigen it targets is not known. Base-call qualities are not available, and no considerably larger clone is one nucleotide away. These reads were obtained on an Illumina NovaSeq 6000. Synthesis of TCR cDNA relied on 5'RACE template switching, a step that introduced a universal primer site along with unique molecular identifiers. Priming for cDNA synthesis came from both the TCR alpha and TCR beta constant segments. Two PCR steps were used to amplify libraries, with sample barcodes and sequencing adapters being added in the second step. Libraries were sequenced on Illumina HiSeq 2500 (2x100 bp) or NovaSeq (2x150 bp). Regarding the original processing steps: MIGEC handled demultiplexing of reads and collapsing into UMI consensus sequences, while MiXCR performed V(D)J alignment. Clonotypes responding to the vaccine were identified with edgeR on replicate PBMC samples, with the criteria of FDR below 0.01 and a log2 fold change above 5 up to day 15. CD4 or CD8 identity was assigned to each bulk clonotype according to whether the clonotype was present at higher abundance in the sequenced CD4 repertoire or the sequenced CD8 repertoire. Using fastp trimming at Q25 and MiXCR clonotype assembly, TCRdb reanalyzed the public sequencing data and kept in-frame beta chains. When rows share a CDR3 protein, they turn into one entry using the most common DNA and genes. TCRdb's processing, not the authors' own work, is the source of the V and J calls. The sample profile shows just over 250,000 distinct CDR3 sequences; around 4.9% of them were found once. The ten largest clones take up 3% to 4% of the sample.

The treatment or condition label on this specimen signifies: live attenuated yellow fever vaccine strain. A standard Ficoll-Paque protocol was used to isolate PBMCs from peripheral blood. Dynabeads CD4 and CD8 positive selection kits were used to isolate the CD4 and CD8 T-cell fractions. RNA was extracted with TriZol from bulk PBMCs, CD4 and CD8 fractions, and dextramer-positive and dextramer-negative fractions. Sequenced material: CD4+ T cells sorted from PBMCs, taken on the day of the yellow fever booster vaccination. The TCR comes from a man aged 18 to 30 who received the YFV17D yellow fever vaccine. This chain is built from TRBV24-1 and TRBJ2-6; a weak D assignment points to TRBD2 (7 bases agree). The sequence in DNA is TGTGCCACCAGTGCGGGGGGCACTTCCTCTGGGGCCAACGTCCTGACTTTC. It codes for CATSAGGTSSGANVLTF.